The text below deals with one T cell receptor beta chain. The data were obtained in a study of neoadjuvant anti-PD-1 for oral cavity cancer. Looking at the study overall: Patients without progression received a fourth nivolumab dose around day 43, then surgical resection on days 50-56.

Assay used: immunoSEQ multiplex PCR; TCRdb lists only in-frame clones, some missing. The table includes 7,000 to 7,500 clones, 48% detected once. Germline V CDR1 and CDR2: KGHSH, LQKENI. Trimming stripped 1 base from V and 8 bases from J, with 6 bases between. The CDR3 extends over 12 amino acids. This sequence originates from a person aged 40-85 years with oral cavity squamous cell carcinoma. The V call is TRBV18, the J call TRBJ2-4; D possibly corresponds to TRBD2 (5 bases). This material consisted of tumor tissue, taken before nivolumab (anti-PD-1) treatment. The CDR3 region is CASSPLRDIQYF. The CDR3 nucleotides are TGTGCCAGCTCACCACTGAGGGACATTCAGTACTTC.